The 12 T cell receptor beta chains below all came from one sample that was sequenced in a study of somatic mutations in T cells in chronic GVHD. Generated by immunoSEQ multiplex PCR, the TCRdb table keeps only in-frame clones and is missing some. Among about 13,000 clones listed, 78% were seen once. The sequencing input was Vbeta20-negative CD4+ T cells from blood. These receptors were obtained from a male patient aged 50 to 59 with chronic graft-versus-host disease. A subset of T cells may come from the graft donor.

This clone was observed a few times. The chain is built from TRBV7-6 and TRBJ1-4; unclear D gene. Germline V gene lookup returns CDR1 SGHVS and CDR2 FNYEAQ. The CDR3 totals 12 residues. Between the trimmed V and J ends, which lost 3 bases and 7 bases, there was a span of 6 bases. In nucleotides, the CDR3 is TGTGCCAGCAGCTTTACGGGTGAAAAACTGTTTTTT. It codes for CASSFTGEKLFF.

This sequence joins TRBV19 and TRBJ2-1; the D gene is possibly TRBD2 (6 bases). The CDR3 sequence is 16 residues long. The V and J ends lost 9 bases and 6 bases respectively, with 24 bases between them. Germline CDR1 reads LNHDA; CDR2 reads SQIVND (reference sequence). CDR3 nucleotide sequence: TGTGCCAGCCGACGGGGACCGGGAGAAGCCCCCAATGAGCAGTTCTTC. It specifies CASRRGPGEAPNEQFF.

V usage is TRBV2 and J usage is TRBJ2-5; TRBD1 might be the D (6 bases). There are 11 residues in the CDR3. Trimming took 6 bases from V and 14 from J, leaving 16 bases between them. CDR1 SNHLY and CDR2 FYNNEI come from the germline V gene. CDR3 region: CASSYDRRPYF. The CDR3 bases are TGTGCCAGCAGCTATGACAGGCGTCCTTACTTC. Variable domain in full (rest from reference TRBV2 and TRBJ2-5): EPEVTQTPSHQVTQMGQEVILRCVPISNHLYFYWYRQILGQKVEFLVSFYNNEISEKSEIFDDQFSVERPDGSNFTLKIRSTKLEDSAMYFCASSYDRRPYFGPGTRLLVL.

This chain connects TRBV7-6 to TRBJ2-3, with D maybe TRBD1 (6 bases). Germline-derived CDR1 and CDR2 are SGHVS and FNYEAQ. Trimming removed 2 bases at V and 5 bases at J, with 11 bases between. This CDR3 contains 14 residues. The CDR3 is CASSLLGAGDTQYF. The CDR3 DNA reads TGTGCCAGCAGCTTATTGGGGGCTGGAGATACGCAGTATTTT.

The chain is built from TRBV18 and TRBJ2-1, with 13 bases fitting TRBD2. The CDR3 extends over 18 amino acids. With V trimmed by 6 bases and J by 4 bases, 12 bases remained unmatched. Germline values: CDR1 KGHSH, CDR2 LQKENI. The CDR3 sequence is CASSEKGLAGVSYNEQFF. CDR3 in DNA: TGTGCCAGCTCCGAGAAAGGACTAGCGGGAGTTTCGTACAATGAGCAGTTCTTC.

The chain links TRBV7-3 to TRBJ1-1, with 9 bases that match TRBD1. After removal of 5 bases from V and 5 bases from J, the junction contained 3 bases not matched to a gene. The germline gives CDR1 SGHTA, CDR2 FQGTGA. There are 13 residues in the CDR3. In nucleotides, the CDR3 is TGTGCCAGCAGCGTACAGGGGGCGACTGAAGCTTTCTTT. It translates to CASSVQGATEAFF.

The count of this clone is one. This chain connects TRBV14 to TRBJ2-1; TRBD2 might be the D (5 bases). V was trimmed by 0 bases and J by 1 base, leaving 10 bases between them. Germline CDR1 SGHDN, CDR2 FVKESK. The CDR3 has 16 residues. In DNA form, the CDR3 reads TGTGCCAGCAGCCAAGACCGCGAGCGGTCCTACAATGAGCAGTTCTTC. Translated, it gives CASSQDRERSYNEQFF.

The chain has TRBV19 and TRBJ2-6, with 13 bases lining up with TRBD2. The CDR3 runs 17 residues. Germline CDR1 LNHDA, CDR2 SQIVND (reference sequence). V was clipped by 6 bases and J by 1 base; unmatched bases: 3. CDR3 bases: TGTGCCAGTAGGAGGACTAGCGGGGGTTCTGGGGCCAACGTCCTGACTTTC. Protein sequence: CASRRTSGGSGANVLTF.

This clone was recorded only once. The J gene is TRBJ2-7, the V gene TRBV2, with 7 bases identical to TRBD2. Trimming cost V 3 bases and J 4 bases; bases outside gene matches: 0. Per germline, CDR1 SNHLY and CDR2 FYNNEI. The CDR3 contains 12 residues. The CDR3 coding sequence is TGTGCCAGCAGTGACGGGGGGTACGAGCAGTACTTC. It specifies CASSDGGYEQYF.

The genes are TRBV14 and TRBJ2-7; TRBD2 might be the D (6 bases). The ends were cut back, 1 base at V and 2 bases at J, with 12 bases in the middle. In germline, CDR1 is SGHDN, CDR2 FVKESK. This CDR3 has 15 residues. The CDR3 DNA is TGTGCCAGCAGCCAAGGCGTTAGCGGACCCTACGAGCAGTACTTC. Translating gives CASSQGVSGPYEQYF.

This clone is medium-sized by share. V gene TRBV5-4 combines with J gene TRBJ1-2; D is ambiguous. This CDR3 has 14 amino acids. Trimming stripped 3 bases from V and 5 bases from J, with 14 bases between. CDR1 is SGHNT and CDR2 is YYREEE in the germline V gene (reference sequence). CDR3 bases: TGTGCCAGCAGCTGGGCCGGGGAGGGATATGGCTACACCTTC. Translating it yields CASSWAGEGYGYTF.

The chain carries TRBV5-4 and TRBJ2-7; perhaps TRBD2 as D (6 bases). In germline, CDR1 is SGHNT, CDR2 YYREEE (reference sequence). The CDR3 contains 14 residues. V was trimmed by 4 bases and J by 4 bases, leaving 15 bases between them. The CDR3 bases are TGTGCCAGCAGCCAATCTAGCGTGACGTACGAGCAGTACTTC. Residues: CASSQSSVTYEQYF.